There are many counts of the clone carrying this T cell receptor (beta chain). Researchers made TCR beta libraries by using iRepertoire HTBI primers and running Arm-PCR on CDR3 regions. Each CDR3 protein is one row after TCRdb ran MiXCR on the multiplex PCR reads. The sample lists 350,000 to 500,000 distinct CDR3 sequences; about 16% were seen once. Time point here: newly diagnosed GD, antithyroid drugs for less than 3 months. Construction of the TCR library relied on RNA isolated from PBMCs. These data are taken from a study of regulatory T cells in long-lasting Graves disease. The same data also contributed to another study, on T cells in Graves' hyperthyroidism and ophthalmopathy.

The source is a woman between 25 and 40 years old with Graves disease. The sample in question was peripheral blood mononuclear cells (PBMCs), obtained at new diagnosis, from a patient treated with antithyroid drugs.

The chain's CDR3 is CASSQDWGSRLYEQYF. The CDR3 DNA reads TGCGCCAGCAGCCAAGATTGGGGATCTCGGCTCTACGAGCAGTACTTC. The chain recombines TRBV4-1 with TRBJ2-7; D is ambiguous. There are 16 residues in the CDR3. Germline CDR1 and CDR2: MGHRA and YSYEKL. Trimming shortened V by 0 bases and J by 3 bases, and 15 bases separated the two germline ends.